Detailed here is one T cell receptor (beta chain). Germline lookup yields CDR1 MNHEY and CDR2 SMNVEV (reference sequence). This CDR3 spans 14 amino acids. Trimming cost V 6 bases and J 3 bases, with 15 bases left between them. TCRdb keeps only in-frame clones here, not all; method: immunoSEQ multiplex PCR. The table includes more than 100,000 clones, 85% to 90% detected once. This record belongs to a study of cytomegalovirus exposure and HLA in healthy donors. The genes are TRBV27 and TRBJ2-7, with D possibly TRBD2 on 5 matching bases. The sequence derives from a man aged 25-45 years in good health and CMV-seronegative. Sequencing was done on a sample of PBMCs. The CDR3 DNA sequence: TGTGCCAGCAGCCCGGGAACAATACACTACGAGCAGTACTTC. Protein sequence: CASSPGTIHYEQYF.